Below, 30 T cell receptor beta chains from the same sample are listed, as sequenced in a study of blood T cell repertoires in COVID-19. Sequencing used immunoSEQ multiplex PCR; TCRdb keeps in-frame clones, though not all of them. In the table there are approximately 110,000 clones, approximately 79% of which are singletons. Sequencing used peripheral blood. These receptor sequences come from an older man with active or convalescent COVID-19.

The chain couples TRBV27 to TRBJ1-1, with 7 nucleotides matching TRBD1. Germline loops: CDR1 MNHEY, CDR2 SMNVEV (reference sequence). With V trimmed by 5 bases and J by 1 base, 4 bases remained unmatched. This CDR3 comprises 14 residues. CDR3 in amino acids: CASSKGARNTEAFF. For the CDR3, the DNA is TGTGCCAGCAGTAAGGGGGCCAGGAACACTGAAGCTTTCTTT.

The J gene is TRBJ1-5, the V gene TRBV7-8; a weak D match, TRBD1 (6 bases). V was shortened by 4 bases and J by 4 bases, with 8 bases between the two germline ends. Per the germline V gene, CDR1 is SGHVS and CDR2 is FQNEAQ. This CDR3 is built from 13 residues. CDR3 sequence reads: CASSSQGNQPQHF. The CDR3 region has the DNA TGTGCCAGCAGCTCCCAGGGGAATCAGCCCCAGCATTTT.

V gene TRBV19 combines with J gene TRBJ2-1; 10 nucleotides match TRBD2. J lost 0 bases, V lost 5 bases, and 1 base had no gene match. This CDR3 comprises 15 residues. Germline CDR1 reads LNHDA; CDR2 reads SQIVND (reference sequence). CDR3 bases: TGTGCCAGTAGTTCTAGCGGGAGCTCCTACAATGAGCAGTTCTTC. Translating it yields CASSSSGSSYNEQFF.

This chain joins TRBV2 and TRBJ1-1; the D gene is possibly TRBD1 (6 bases). V was shortened by 6 bases and J by 2 bases, with 10 bases between the two germline ends. CDR1 and CDR2 from the germline V gene are SNHLY and FYNNEI. This CDR3 spans 13 amino acids. The CDR3 nucleotides read TGTGCCAGCAGCCGGACAGTTAACACTGAAGCTTTCTTT. It specifies CASSRTVNTEAFF.

The J gene is TRBJ2-5, the V gene TRBV6-6; 10 bases are a match to TRBD2. The trim removed 0 bases at V and 4 bases at J, leaving 5 bases unmatched. This CDR3 is 16 amino acids long. Germline V lookup: CDR1 MNHNY, CDR2 SVGAGI (reference sequence). The CDR3 DNA reads TGTGCCAGCAGTTACTCACAACTAGCGGGAAGAGAGACCCAGTACTTC. This encodes CASSYSQLAGRETQYF.

V usage is TRBV27 and J usage is TRBJ2-1; 12 bases map to TRBD2. This CDR3 contains 13 residues. V was pared by 5 bases and J by 11 bases, with 4 bases of the junction left unmatched. Germline lookup yields CDR1 MNHEY and CDR2 SMNVEV (reference sequence). DNA of the CDR3: TGTGCCAGCAGTACTAGCGGGAGGAGGAAGCAGTTCTTC. Translating it yields CASSTSGRRKQFF.

This sequence joins TRBV3-1 (or the pseudogene TRBV3-2) and TRBJ2-6, with 7 bases matching TRBD2. The CDR3 totals 20 residues. Germline assignment: CDR1 LGHDT and CDR2 YNNKEL (reference sequence). Losses at the gene ends were 2 bases for V and 4 bases for J; bases not matched to a gene: 17. This chain's CDR3 is CASSQKPLSGGPGGANVLTF. As DNA, the CDR3 is TGTGCCAGCAGCCAAAAGCCTCTGTCGGGAGGCCCTGGAGGGGCCAACGTCCTGACTTTC.

This chain joins TRBV10-3 and TRBJ2-2, with 11 bases identical to TRBD2. The germline V gene encodes CDR1 ENHRY and CDR2 SYGVKD. The junction had 17 bases not matched to a gene; V was cut back by 7 bases and J by 7 bases. This CDR3 has 18 residues. DNA for the CDR3: TGTGCCATCAAAGAGGAGCTAGGTAGCGGGAGGGCCGGCGGGGAGCTGTTTTTT. It encodes CAIKEELGSGRAGGELFF.

J is TRBJ2-1 and V is TRBV7-6, with D unclear. CDR3 length: 14 amino acids. Trimming took 1 base from V and 3 from J, leaving 7 bases between them. CDR1 SGHVS and CDR2 FNYEAQ come from the germline V gene. DNA for the CDR3: TGTGCCAGCAGCTTAGAACAAAACTACAATGAGCAGTTCTTC. It is translated as CASSLEQNYNEQFF.

CDR3 region: CASSDSVSSYNSPLHF. CDR3 DNA: TGTGCCAGCAGTGACAGTGTCAGCTCCTATAATTCACCCCTCCACTTT. The rearrangement joins TRBV6-1 to TRBJ1-6; D unclear. The germline V and J ends were trimmed by 3 bases and 0 bases, with 9 bases remaining between them. Germline-derived CDR1 and CDR2 are MNHNS and SASEGT. The CDR3 consists of 16 residues.

V and J are TRBV6-5 and TRBJ2-2; D perhaps matches TRBD2 (6 bases). Per germline, CDR1 MNHEY and CDR2 SVGAGI. The CDR3 runs to 14 residues. Trimming removed 4 bases at V and 4 bases at J, with 10 bases between. For the CDR3, the DNA is TGTGCCAGCAGTTTCGCGGGGCGCACCGGGGAGCTGTTTTTT. Amino acids: CASSFAGRTGELFF.

This chain uses TRBV7-6 with TRBJ2-3, with a possible D match to TRBD2 (6 bases). CDR1 is SGHVS, CDR2 FNYEAQ, per germline. The CDR3 is made up of 15 amino acids. Trimming shortened V by 4 bases and J by 6 bases, and 17 bases separated the two germline ends. CDR3 region: CASSSGLSIRDTQYF. The DNA of the CDR3 is TGTGCCAGCAGCTCGGGACTCTCAATTCGGGATACGCAGTATTTT.

This rearrangement joins TRBV5-1 to TRBJ2-5; 7 nucleotides align to TRBD2. Germline lookup yields CDR1 SGHRS and CDR2 YFSETQ. This CDR3 spans 16 amino acids. V shed 2 bases, J shed 3 bases, and the junction held 10 bases outside the gene matches. The CDR3 region has the DNA TGCGCCAGCAGCTTCGGGCGGCGGGGGAGCGAAGAGACCCAGTACTTC. Translating it yields CASSFGRRGSEETQYF.

This chain joins TRBV3-1 (or the pseudogene TRBV3-2) and TRBJ1-1; maybe TRBD1 (6 bases). This CDR3 is 14 amino acids long. The V end was cut by 1 base, the J end by 8 bases, with 14 bases between. Looked up from germline, CDR1 is LGHDT and CDR2 is YNNKEL (reference sequence). In DNA, the CDR3 is TGTGCCAGCAGCCAAGTTCAGGGGCCCAGCGAAGCTTTCTTT. Translated: CASSQVQGPSEAFF.

This clone was counted once. This chain joins TRBV30 and TRBJ1-2, with D perhaps matching TRBD1 (5 bases). The CDR3 covers 13 residues. V was cut by 7 bases and J by 3 bases, with 15 bases left in between. CDR1 GTSNPN and CDR2 SVGIG come from the germline V gene (reference sequence). The CDR3 coding sequence is TGTGCCTCACCTAAGGGACTTGACTATGGCTACACCTTC. It translates to CASPKGLDYGYTF.

This rearrangement joins TRBV2 to TRBJ1-2; 8 bases agree with TRBD1. J lost 3 bases, V lost 3 bases, and 6 bases had no gene match. Germline V gene sequence: CDR1 SNHLY, CDR2 FYNNEI. CDR3 length: 15 amino acids. The CDR3 DNA reads TGTGCCAGCAGTGACCGGACAGGGACCCACTATGGCTACACCTTC. As protein: CASSDRTGTHYGYTF.

This clone occurred once. The V gene is TRBV5-3, the J gene TRBJ2-1, with TRBD2 as a possible D gene (5 bases). TRBV5-3 is identified as an open reading frame with a role that is uncertain. Trimming took off 0 bases at V and 8 bases at J, with 12 bases between the two ends. The CDR3 length is 14 residues. The CDR3 loop reads CARSLAGKNHEQFF. DNA of the CDR3: TGTGCCAGAAGCTTGGCGGGGAAGAACCATGAGCAGTTCTTC.

The chain carries TRBV4-1 and TRBJ1-2; 9 bases line up with TRBD1. Germline lookup yields CDR1 MGHRA and CDR2 YSYEKL. CDR3 length: 18 amino acids. V dropped 4 bases and J dropped 0; count of bases not matched to a gene: 12. The CDR3 sequence: CASSPRTGARTTNYGYTF. DNA for the CDR3: TGCGCCAGCAGCCCGAGGACAGGGGCCCGGACTACTAACTATGGCTACACCTTC.

The rearrangement joins TRBV7-8 to TRBJ1-4; possibly TRBD1 for D (5 bases). Germline CDR1 is SGHVS and CDR2 is FQNEAQ. The CDR3 has 14 amino acids. Trimming removed 1 base from V and 8 bases from J, with 11 bases in between. CDR3 loop: CASSLGHRLEKLFF. In DNA, the CDR3 is TGTGCCAGCAGCTTAGGACACAGGTTGGAAAAACTGTTTTTT.

The CDR3 sequence: CASSIGFDRESNQPQHF. The CDR3 DNA reads as TGTGCCAGTAGTATTGGGTTCGACAGGGAAAGCAATCAGCCCCAGCATTTT. The chain uses TRBV19 and TRBJ1-5, with TRBD1 identical over 7 bases. The CDR3 is 17 residues long. CDR1 LNHDA and CDR2 SQIVND come from the germline V gene (reference sequence). V lost 3 bases and J lost 1; bases outside the gene matches: 9.

The genes are TRBV28 and TRBJ2-3, with D perhaps matching TRBD1 (5 bases). The germline V and J ends were trimmed by 5 bases and 0 bases, with 12 bases remaining between them. The CDR3 loop spans 15 amino acids. Germline CDR1 MDHEN, CDR2 SYDVKM. The CDR3: CASSPGLSSTDTQYF. DNA of the CDR3: TGTGCCAGCAGTCCAGGGTTGTCTAGCACAGATACGCAGTATTTT.

This chain connects TRBV25-1 to TRBJ1-5, with 9 bases matching TRBD1. This CDR3 is built from 14 residues. Germline CDR1 reads MGHDK; CDR2 reads SYGVNS. The junction had 5 bases not matched to a gene; V was cut back by 4 bases and J by 7 bases. The CDR3 region has the DNA TGTGCCAGCAGTGGGGGACAGGGACGCCAGCCCCAGCATTTT. It is translated as CASSGGQGRQPQHF.

This clone was seen a few times. This chain connects TRBV20-1 to TRBJ2-1; no clear D. The germline V gene has CDR1 DFQATT and CDR2 SNEGSKA (reference sequence). The CDR3 sequence is 11 residues long. The germline V and J ends were trimmed by 0 bases and 9 bases, with 6 bases remaining between them. The CDR3 reads CSAREVSEQFF. The DNA of the CDR3 is TGCAGTGCTAGAGAAGTGAGTGAGCAGTTCTTC.

The rearrangement joins TRBV2 to TRBJ1-1, with D possibly TRBD1 on 6 matching bases. The CDR3 runs to 13 residues. Trimming took off 8 bases at V and 3 bases at J, with 13 bases between the two ends. Germline CDR1 SNHLY, CDR2 FYNNEI. CDR3 in amino acids: CASGDGQYTEAFF. In nucleotides, the CDR3 is TGTGCCAGCGGCGATGGACAGTACACTGAAGCTTTCTTT.

This clone has more than one count but fewer than ten. The chain links TRBV6-5 to TRBJ2-1; TRBD2 might be the D (5 bases). Germline assignment: CDR1 MNHEY and CDR2 SVGAGI. Trimming took off 3 bases at V and 7 bases at J, with 10 bases between the two ends. The CDR3 runs to 13 residues. The CDR3 DNA follows: TGTGCCAGCAGTTATTCGGAGCGGAATGAGCAGTTCTTC. This translates into CASSYSERNEQFF.

This clone has only a few counts. The chain has TRBV28 and TRBJ1-1; perhaps TRBD1 as D (6 bases). CDR3 length: 15 residues. Germline loops: CDR1 MDHEN, CDR2 SYDVKM. V lost 2 bases and J lost 5, with 15 bases in between. CDR3 sequence reads: CASSLQGGAGTEAFF. Written as DNA, the CDR3 is TGTGCCAGCAGTTTACAAGGGGGGGCCGGTACTGAAGCTTTCTTT.

The rearrangement joins TRBV19 to TRBJ2-2; 8 nucleotides align to TRBD2. V dropped 6 bases and J dropped 2; count of bases not matched to a gene: 8. The CDR3 is 16 amino acids. Germline values: CDR1 LNHDA, CDR2 SQIVND (reference sequence). CDR3 DNA: TGTGCCAGTAGCTACAGCGGGAGCCTAAACACCGGGGAGCTGTTTTTT. As protein: CASSYSGSLNTGELFF.

The chain couples TRBV12-5 to TRBJ1-5, with D tentatively TRBD1 (5 bases). V was shortened by 3 bases and J by 7 bases, with 13 bases between the two germline ends. The CDR3 loop spans 14 amino acids. In germline, CDR1 is LGHNT, CDR2 FRNRAP. The CDR3 loop reads CASGFTARGQPQHF. CDR3 coding DNA: TGTGCTAGTGGTTTTACGGCTCGGGGGCAGCCCCAGCATTTT.

The genes are TRBV6-5 and TRBJ2-5; 8 positions match TRBD2. The V segment lost 6 bases and the J segment 5 bases; nucleotides outside the gene matches: 8. CDR3 size: 14 residues. Germline CDR1 reads MNHEY; CDR2 reads SVGAGI. The CDR3: CASRPTTSEETQYF. CDR3 nucleotides: TGTGCCAGCAGACCTACGACTAGCGAGGAGACCCAGTACTTC.

The chain recombines TRBV2 with TRBJ1-2, with D perhaps TRBD1 (6 bases). Trimming took off 4 bases at V and 4 bases at J, with 10 bases between the two ends. Germline V gene data show CDR1 as SNHLY and CDR2 as FYNNEI. This CDR3 region has 13 residues. Here the CDR3 reads CASSGRGFYGYTF. CDR3 coding DNA: TGTGCCAGCAGTGGCAGGGGATTCTATGGCTACACCTTC. Complete variable domain (other parts from reference TRBV2 and TRBJ1-2): EPEVTQTPSHQVTQMGQEVILRCVPISNHLYFYWYRQILGQKVEFLVSFYNNEISEKSEIFDDQFSVERPDGSNFTLKIRSTKLEDSAMYFCASSGRGFYGYTFGSGTRLTVV.